These T cell receptor beta chains were read from a single sample in a study of shared clonotypes between healthy human individuals. The data were produced by immunoSEQ multiplex PCR, yet TCRdb's version contains in-frame clones alone and is incomplete. In the table there are approximately 2.5 million clones, 90% to 95% of which are singletons. Sequenced sample: naive CD4+ T cells from PBMCs. These receptors originate from a man between 18 and 29 years old in good health. Some clones in this sample may be carry-over from other donors' samples. Both conserved end residues are part of each CDR3. The D gene is left open where the match is weak. The size entry is marked missing in some rows and otherwise reads once, few, many or a size class.

clone_size j_call v_call d_call cdr3_aa cdr3_nt
. TRBJ2-7 TRBV7-2 . CASSTRDSSYEQYF TGTGCCAGCAGCACACGGGACTCCTCCTACGAGCAGTACTTC
. TRBJ2-5 TRBV5-8 . CASSLEIVGDRETQYF TGTGCCAGCAGCTTGGAGATCGTGGGGGATAGAGAGACCCAGTACTTC
. TRBJ2-7 TRBV27 TRBD2 CASSISGRATYEQYF TGTGCCAGCAGTATTAGCGGGAGGGCCACCTACGAGCAGTACTTC
. TRBJ2-1 TRBV30 TRBD2 CGIGGSYNEQFF TGTGGGATTGGCGGGAGCTACAATGAGCAGTTCTTC
. TRBJ1-1 TRBV19 . CASSMSVYTEAFF TGTGCCAGTAGTATGTCGGTATACACTGAAGCTTTCTTT
. TRBJ2-7 TRBV9 . CASSPYASHSYEQYF TGTGCCAGCAGCCCCTATGCCAGCCACTCCTACGAGCAGTACTTC
. TRBJ2-2 TRBV5-4 . CASSSRSSSTGELFF TGTGCCAGCAGCTCCAGGAGTTCCAGCACCGGGGAGCTGTTTTTT
. TRBJ2-7 TRBV28 TRBD1 CASSSAGGSYEQYF TGTGCCAGCAGTTCCGCAGGGGGATCCTACGAGCAGTACTTC
. TRBJ2-6 TRBV27 . CASTSVIGRDVLTF TGTGCCAGCACCTCAGTTATAGGACGAGACGTCCTGACTTTC
. TRBJ2-1 TRBV30 TRBD2 CAWSTGLADYNEQFF TGTGCCTGGAGTACAGGACTAGCGGACTACAATGAGCAGTTCTTC
. TRBJ2-7 TRBV5-1 TRBD1 CASSAGQGADEQYF TGCGCCAGCAGCGCGGGACAGGGGGCTGATGAGCAGTACTTC
. TRBJ2-1 TRBV11-2 . CASSRLALAGWDEQFF TGTGCCAGCAGCCGGCTCGCACTGGCGGGGTGGGATGAGCAGTTCTTC
once TRBJ1-2 TRBV28 . CASRTANYGYTF TGTGCCAGCAGAACAGCGAACTATGGCTACACCTTC
. TRBJ1-3 TRBV7-2 . CASSLGGTLSSRGNTIYF TGTGCCAGCAGCTTAGGGGGGACCTTAAGCTCCCGTGGAAACACCATATATTTT
. TRBJ2-1 TRBV28 . CASSPRGEQFF TGTGCCAGCAGTCCGCGAGGGGAGCAGTTCTTC
. TRBJ1-1 TRBV14 . CASSPTGLGALNTEAFF TGTGCCAGCAGCCCCACAGGGTTAGGGGCCCTGAACACTGAAGCTTTCTTT
. TRBJ2-3 TRBV5-1 . CASSLVARGADTQYF TGCGCCAGCAGCTTAGTGGCGAGAGGCGCAGATACGCAGTATTTT
. TRBJ2-3 TRBV7-3 TRBD2 CASAGLAASTDTQYF TGTGCCAGCGCCGGGCTAGCGGCTAGCACAGATACGCAGTATTTT
once TRBJ2-7 TRBV27 . CASTSYEQYF TGTGCCAGCACCTCCTACGAGCAGTACTTC
once TRBJ2-3 TRBV5-1 . CASSLDAGRTDTQYF TGCGCCAGCAGCTTGGATGCAGGCCGCACAGATACGCAGTATTTT
. TRBJ2-2 TRBV12-1 . CASSFAAPTSGRFNTGELFF TGTGCCAGCAGCTTTGCGGCCCCAACTAGCGGGAGGTTCAACACCGGGGAGCTGTTTTTT
. TRBJ2-7 TRBV10-3 . CAISEDPAREMSYEQYF TGTGCCATCAGTGAGGATCCGGCCCGGGAGATGTCTTACGAGCAGTACTTC
. TRBJ2-1 TRBV5-1 . CASSLGVGEDEQFF TGCGCCAGCAGCTTGGGCGTAGGGGAGGATGAGCAGTTCTTC
. TRBJ2-1 TRBV25-1 TRBD2 CASSEIGLAGYNEQFF TGTGCCAGCAGTGAAATAGGTCTAGCGGGCTACAATGAGCAGTTCTTC
. TRBJ1-6 TRBV28 . CASELLGRNNSPLHF TGTGCCAGCGAGTTATTGGGGAGGAATAATTCACCCCTCCACTTT
few TRBJ1-1 TRBV6-7 . CASSYSAGVTEAFF TGTGCCAGCAGTTACTCAGCAGGGGTCACTGAAGCTTTCTTT
. TRBJ2-5 TRBV29-1 TRBD1 CSVSGARGKTETQYF TGCAGCGTTTCTGGGGCCAGGGGGAAAACAGAGACCCAGTACTTC
. TRBJ1-4 TRBV5-1 TRBD1 CASSRFLSTGVGNEKLFF TGCGCCAGCAGCCGCTTCCTTTCAACAGGGGTGGGTAATGAAAAACTGTTTTTT
. TRBJ1-1 TRBV29-1 TRBD1 CSVLRGGTEAFF TGCAGCGTTCTCAGGGGGGGCACTGAAGCTTTCTTT
. TRBJ2-2 TRBV7-2 . CASSQQLRRTGELFF TGTGCCAGCAGCCAGCAGCTTAGGCGCACCGGGGAGCTGTTTTTT
. TRBJ2-1 TRBV5-4 . CASTRVGVSYNEQFF TGTGCCAGCACCCGAGTGGGCGTTTCCTACAATGAGCAGTTCTTC
. TRBJ2-7 TRBV5-4 . CASSLAHGGSVYEQYF TGTGCCAGCAGCTTGGCTCACGGGGGAAGCGTGTACGAGCAGTACTTC
. TRBJ1-2 TRBV7-2 TRBD1 CASSLEQGLGYTF TGTGCCAGCAGCTTAGAACAGGGGCTAGGCTACACCTTC
once TRBJ2-5 TRBV28 TRBD1 CASSSRDSGETQYF TGTGCCAGCAGTTCCCGGGACAGTGGAGAGACCCAGTACTTC
. TRBJ1-2 TRBV10-3 . CAISDSAGEGGYTF TGTGCCATCAGTGATAGTGCAGGGGAGGGTGGCTACACCTTC
. TRBJ1-6 TRBV25-1 . CASSEFGQENSPLHF TGTGCCAGCAGTGAATTTGGCCAGGAAAATTCACCCCTCCACTTT
. TRBJ2-7 TRBV5-1 . CASSFGTGGDEQYF TGCGCCAGCAGCTTTGGAACCGGCGGGGACGAGCAGTACTTC
. TRBJ1-3 TRBV29-1 . CSVDPGVSGNTIYF TGCAGCGTTGATCCGGGGGTATCTGGAAACACCATATATTTT
. TRBJ2-1 TRBV2 TRBD1 CASSEQGASYNEQFF TGTGCCAGCAGTGAACAGGGGGCATCCTACAATGAGCAGTTCTTC
. TRBJ2-2 TRBV28 . CASRYYWGELFF TGTGCCAGCCGCTACTACTGGGGGGAGCTGTTTTTT
. TRBJ2-7 TRBV7-9 TRBD2 CASSFSTSGRANEQYF TGTGCCAGCAGCTTCTCGACTAGCGGGAGGGCCAACGAGCAGTACTTC